The clone carrying this TCR beta chain has only a few counts. Its specificity is not known. This CDR3 has 13 amino acids. Losses at the gene ends were 8 bases for V and 5 bases for J; bases not matched to a gene: 6. Germline CDR1 reads MDHEN; CDR2 reads SYDVKM. The sample comes from a study of STAT3 mutations in large granular lymphocyte leukemia. The protocol was immunoSEQ multiplex PCR, while the TCRdb copy is restricted to in-frame clones and leaves out a portion. The sample yields 10,000 to 15,000 clones, 88% seen once. Regarding the study as a whole: In about 30% of the 18 patients, new TCR clonotypes emerged after therapy. Every T-cell large granular lymphocyte leukemia patient had at least one immunodominant TCR beta clonotype.

The V call is TRBV28, the J call TRBJ2-1; 7 bases align to TRBD2. The receptor was derived from a human donor with T large granular lymphocyte leukemia. Some clones in this sample may be carry-over from other donors' samples. Material for sequencing was PBMCs. The CDR3 coding sequence is TGTGCCAGCCAAAGGGGAGGGGACAATGAGCAGTTCTTC. Amino acid sequence: CASQRGGDNEQFF.